This T cell receptor beta chain was sequenced during a study of blood T cell repertoires in COVID-19 (TCRdb year 2020). For the wider study: The collaborator samples originated in the United States, Italy and Spain and spanned the acute and convalescent phases of COVID-19. HLA class I and class II types, where available, came from metadata supplied by the sample provider rather than from assay-based typing. The repertoires were released in a freely available public database intended as a resource for research on the immune response to SARS-CoV-2. The dataset comprised deeply sampled blood TCRbeta repertoires from subjects exposed to, actively infected with, or recovered from COVID-19. The samples were drawn from the first 160 participants of the ongoing ImmuneRACE study and from 1,254 subjects provided by 6 global collaborators. Sample metadata almost always included a de-identified subject ID, COVID-19 status, age in years and sex. The prospective study material was composed of cDNA or gDNA derived from T cells, B-cell-depleted T cells, or PBMCs.

CDR1 LGHDT and CDR2 YNNKEL were looked up in the germline V gene (reference sequence). The CDR3, cysteine through phenylalanine, is 14 amino acids long. Solely the CDR3 DNA is kept, with 42 bases framed from the first base. After removal of 10 bases from V and 0 bases from J, the junction retains 6 bases not matched to a gene. The immunoSEQ Assay, a bias-controlled multiplex PCR, was used to amplify TCRbeta CDR3 regions from genomic DNA. As for the original processing: The number of nucleated cells in each sample was estimated by amplification of reference gene primers within the assay. Sequence reads were collapsed and filtered to measure the absolute abundance of every unique TCRbeta CDR3 rearrangement. For each sample, productive Simpson clonality was calculated as the square root of Simpson's diversity index across productive rearrangements. Sourced from immuneACCESS, this table was stored by TCRdb with only in-frame sequences that have V and J called. A share of the clones is absent; for the studies checked, an unresolved V gene accounts for under half, and the remainder has no known explanation. V and J calls and clone size follow that table, whereas D and trimming were derived from the DNA. The table for this sample lists hundreds of thousands of clones; 85% to 90% of them were counted only once. The ten biggest clones cover over 1.1% of the sample.

The collaborating institutions used their own protocols to collect whole blood in K2EDTA tubes. For TCRbeta analysis, collaborators shipped samples as frozen whole blood, isolated PBMCs, or DNA extracted from either of those sample types. Broader findings and caveats from the paper: The quantity of clinical and demographic metadata differed by source and by participant and was supplied without curation.

Note on this clone: Its antigen is currently not known. Per-base qualities were not stored, and no clone one base away is much larger.

What was sequenced was peripheral blood. Recombination joined TRBV3-1 (or the pseudogene TRBV3-2) with TRBJ2-3; 8 bases in the junction line up with TRBD2. The clonotype comes from a man at least 80 years old with acute or convalescent COVID-19. CDR3 loop: CATSQRGSTDTQYF. DNA sequence: TGTGCCACCTCTCAGCGGGGGAGCACAGATACGCAGTATTTT.